This T cell receptor (beta chain) was observed in a study of cytomegalovirus exposure and HLA in healthy donors. Across the whole study: There were 350 to 400 genotyped donors. Of these, roughly 80% fell in the genetic ancestry cluster associated with self-reported Caucasian donors. General study results and limits: Roughly even sequencing depth across donors was the assumption behind the presence/absence analyses. An analysis done earlier found most TCR beta V segments productive about 87% or about 30% of the time.

The germline CDR1 and CDR2 sequences are WNHNN and SYGVQD (reference sequence). The CDR3 has 15 amino acids. V gave up 0 bases and J gave up 4 bases; unmatched junction bases: 2. The PCR contained 60 Vbeta and 13 Jbeta primers. Here immunoSEQ multiplex PCR was the method, and the copy in TCRdb shows in-frame clones only, minus some. The table shows over 130,000 clones, with around 90% occurring only once. Regarding this clone: Its antigen is unidentified.

The rearrangement uses TRBV10-1 and TRBJ2-5; the match to TRBD2 covers 10 bases. Sequencing was done on a sample of PBMCs. The source is a woman aged 40 to 49 in good health and CMV-seronegative. The chain's CDR3 is CASSESASGRETQYF. CDR3 coding DNA: TGCGCCAGCAGTGAGTCGGCTAGCGGGAGAGAGACCCAGTACTTC.